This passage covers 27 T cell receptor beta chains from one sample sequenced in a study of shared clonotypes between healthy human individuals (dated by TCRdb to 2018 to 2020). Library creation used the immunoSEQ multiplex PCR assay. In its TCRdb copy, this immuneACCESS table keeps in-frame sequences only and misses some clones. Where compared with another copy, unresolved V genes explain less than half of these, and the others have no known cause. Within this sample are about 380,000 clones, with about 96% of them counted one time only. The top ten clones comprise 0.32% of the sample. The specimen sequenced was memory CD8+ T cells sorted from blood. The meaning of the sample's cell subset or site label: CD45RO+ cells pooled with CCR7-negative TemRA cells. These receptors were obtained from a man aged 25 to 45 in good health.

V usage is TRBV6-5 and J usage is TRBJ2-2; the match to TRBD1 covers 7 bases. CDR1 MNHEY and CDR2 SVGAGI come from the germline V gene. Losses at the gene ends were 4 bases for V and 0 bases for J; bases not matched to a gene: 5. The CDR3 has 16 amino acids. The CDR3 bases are TGTGCCAGCAGTTTACCCGGGACAGCGAACACCGGGGAGCTGTTTTTT. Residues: CASSLPGTANTGELFF.

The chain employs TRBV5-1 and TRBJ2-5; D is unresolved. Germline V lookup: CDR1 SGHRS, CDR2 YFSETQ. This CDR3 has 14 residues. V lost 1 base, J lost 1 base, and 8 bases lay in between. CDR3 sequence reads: CASSLPTTQETQYF. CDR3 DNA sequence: TGCGCCAGCAGCTTGCCAACTACCCAAGAGACCCAGTACTTC.

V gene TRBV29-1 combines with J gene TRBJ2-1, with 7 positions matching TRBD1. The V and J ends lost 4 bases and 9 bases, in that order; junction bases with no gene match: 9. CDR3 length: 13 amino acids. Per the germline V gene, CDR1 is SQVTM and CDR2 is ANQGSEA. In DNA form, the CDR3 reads TGCAGCGTTGCGTACAGGGGAGAAGGTGAGCAGTTCTTC. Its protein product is CSVAYRGEGEQFF.

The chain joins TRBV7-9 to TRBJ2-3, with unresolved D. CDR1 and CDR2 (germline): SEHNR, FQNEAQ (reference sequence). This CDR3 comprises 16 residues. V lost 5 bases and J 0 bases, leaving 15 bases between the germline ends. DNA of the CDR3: TGTGCCAGCAGCCCCCTAGTTGCCCTTAGCACAGATACGCAGTATTTT. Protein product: CASSPLVALSTDTQYF.

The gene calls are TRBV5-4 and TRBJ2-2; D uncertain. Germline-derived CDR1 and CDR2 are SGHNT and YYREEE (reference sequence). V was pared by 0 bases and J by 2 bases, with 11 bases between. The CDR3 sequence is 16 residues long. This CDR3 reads CASSLDPFRNTGELFF. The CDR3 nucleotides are TGTGCCAGCAGCTTGGACCCCTTCCGCAACACCGGGGAGCTGTTTTTT.

CDR3 sequence reads: CASSKGQGANYGYTF. For the CDR3, the DNA is TGTGCCAGCAGCAAAGGACAGGGAGCTAACTATGGCTACACCTTC. The gene calls are TRBV11-2 and TRBJ1-2, with TRBD1 matching 8 bases. This CDR3 region has 15 residues. Per germline, CDR1 SGHAT and CDR2 FQNNGV. V lost 5 bases and J lost 0; bases outside the gene matches: 5.

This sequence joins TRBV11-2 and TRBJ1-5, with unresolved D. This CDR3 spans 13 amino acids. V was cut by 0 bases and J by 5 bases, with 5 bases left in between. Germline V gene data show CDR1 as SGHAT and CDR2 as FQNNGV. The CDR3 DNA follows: TGTGCCAGCAGCTTAGATCCTTATCAGCCCCAGCATTTT. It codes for CASSLDPYQPQHF.

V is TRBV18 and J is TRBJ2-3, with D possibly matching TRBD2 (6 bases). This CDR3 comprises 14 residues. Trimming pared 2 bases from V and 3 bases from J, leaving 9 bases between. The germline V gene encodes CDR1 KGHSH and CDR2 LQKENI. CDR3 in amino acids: CASSPVAGTDTQYF. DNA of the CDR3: TGTGCCAGCTCACCAGTGGCGGGAACAGATACGCAGTATTTT.

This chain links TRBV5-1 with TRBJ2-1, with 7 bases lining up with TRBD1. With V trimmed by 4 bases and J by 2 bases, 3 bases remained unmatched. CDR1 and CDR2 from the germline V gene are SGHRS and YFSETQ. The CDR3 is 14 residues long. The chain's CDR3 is CASSLGTAYNEQFF. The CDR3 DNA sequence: TGCGCCAGCAGCCTAGGGACAGCCTACAATGAGCAGTTCTTC.

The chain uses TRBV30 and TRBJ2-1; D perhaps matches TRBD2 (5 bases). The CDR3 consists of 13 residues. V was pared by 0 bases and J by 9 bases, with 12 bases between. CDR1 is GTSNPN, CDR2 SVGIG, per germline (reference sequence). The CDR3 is CAWSVGLAGEQFF. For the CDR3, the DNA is TGTGCCTGGAGTGTGGGTCTAGCCGGTGAGCAGTTCTTC.

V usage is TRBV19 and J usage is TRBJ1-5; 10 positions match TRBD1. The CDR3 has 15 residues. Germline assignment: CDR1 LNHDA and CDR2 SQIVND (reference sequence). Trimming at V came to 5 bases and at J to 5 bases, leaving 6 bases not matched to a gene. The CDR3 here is CASSPRDRGHQPQHF. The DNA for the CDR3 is TGTGCCAGTAGTCCTAGGGACAGGGGCCATCAGCCCCAGCATTTT. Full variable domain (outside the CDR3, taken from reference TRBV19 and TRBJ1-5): DGGITQSPKYLFRKEGQNVTLSCEQNLNHDAMYWYRQDPGQGLRLIYYSQIVNDFQKGDIAEGYSVSREKKESFPLTVTSAQKNPTAFYLCASSPRDRGHQPQHFGDGTRLSIL.

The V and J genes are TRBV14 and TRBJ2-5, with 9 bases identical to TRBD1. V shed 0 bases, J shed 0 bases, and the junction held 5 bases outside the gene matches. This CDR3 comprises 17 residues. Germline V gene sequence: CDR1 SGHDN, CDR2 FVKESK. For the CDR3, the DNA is TGTGCCAGCAGCCAAGACATGGGGACAGGGTACCAAGAGACCCAGTACTTC. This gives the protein CASSQDMGTGYQETQYF.

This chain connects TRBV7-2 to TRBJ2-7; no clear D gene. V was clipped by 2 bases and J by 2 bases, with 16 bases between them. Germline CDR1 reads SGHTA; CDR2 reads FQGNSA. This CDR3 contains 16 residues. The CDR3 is CASSLIISPGTYEQYF. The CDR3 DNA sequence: TGTGCCAGCAGCTTAATAATCTCGCCTGGAACCTACGAGCAGTACTTC.

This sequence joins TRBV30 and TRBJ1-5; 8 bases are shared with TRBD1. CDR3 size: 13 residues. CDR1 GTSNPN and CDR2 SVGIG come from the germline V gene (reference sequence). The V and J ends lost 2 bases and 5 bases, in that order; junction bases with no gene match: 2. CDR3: CAWSKDRDQPQHF. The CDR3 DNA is TGTGCCTGGAGTAAGGACAGGGATCAGCCCCAGCATTTT.

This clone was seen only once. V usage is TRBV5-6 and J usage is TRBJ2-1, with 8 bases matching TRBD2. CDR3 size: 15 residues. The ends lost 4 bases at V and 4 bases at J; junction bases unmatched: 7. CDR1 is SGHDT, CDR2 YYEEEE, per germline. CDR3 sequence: CASSERGREYNEQFF. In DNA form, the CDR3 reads TGTGCCAGCAGCGAGCGGGGGAGGGAATACAATGAGCAGTTCTTC.

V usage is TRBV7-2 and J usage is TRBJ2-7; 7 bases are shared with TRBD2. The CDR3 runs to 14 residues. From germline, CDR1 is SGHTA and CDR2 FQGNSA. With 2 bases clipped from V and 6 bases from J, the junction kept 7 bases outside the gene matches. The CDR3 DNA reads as TGTGCCAGCAGCTTACTCCCCTCGGGGGGCGAGCAGTACTTC. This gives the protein CASSLLPSGGEQYF.

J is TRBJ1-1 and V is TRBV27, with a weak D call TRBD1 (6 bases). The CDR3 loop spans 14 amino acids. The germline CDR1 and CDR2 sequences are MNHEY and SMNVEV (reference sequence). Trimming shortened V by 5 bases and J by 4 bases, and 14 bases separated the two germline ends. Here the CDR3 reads CASSPDSGVTEAFF. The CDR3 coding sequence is TGTGCCAGCAGTCCGGACAGTGGCGTCACTGAAGCTTTCTTT.

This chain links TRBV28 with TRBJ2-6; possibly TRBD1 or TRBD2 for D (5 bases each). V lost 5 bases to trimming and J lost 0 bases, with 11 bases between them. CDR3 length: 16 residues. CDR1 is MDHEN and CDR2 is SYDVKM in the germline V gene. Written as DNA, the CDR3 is TGTGCCAGCAGTCTAACTAGGGGCTCTGGGGCCAACGTCCTGACTTTC. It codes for CASSLTRGSGANVLTF.

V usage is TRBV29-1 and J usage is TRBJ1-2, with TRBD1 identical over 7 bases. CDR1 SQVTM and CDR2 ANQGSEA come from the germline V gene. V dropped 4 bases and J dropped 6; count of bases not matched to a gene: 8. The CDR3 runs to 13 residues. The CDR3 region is CSVGRGREDGYTF. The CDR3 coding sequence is TGCAGCGTTGGAAGGGGGCGCGAAGATGGCTACACCTTC.

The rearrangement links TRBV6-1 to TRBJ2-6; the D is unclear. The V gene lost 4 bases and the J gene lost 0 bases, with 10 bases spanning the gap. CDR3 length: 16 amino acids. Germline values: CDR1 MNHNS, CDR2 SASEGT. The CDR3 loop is CASSGPLFSGANVLTF. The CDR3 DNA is TGTGCCAGCAGTGGCCCCCTCTTCTCTGGGGCCAACGTCCTGACTTTC.

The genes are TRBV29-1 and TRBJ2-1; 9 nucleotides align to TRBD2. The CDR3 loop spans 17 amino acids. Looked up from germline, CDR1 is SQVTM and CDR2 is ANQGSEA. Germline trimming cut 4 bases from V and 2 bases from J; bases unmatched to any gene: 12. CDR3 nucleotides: TGCAGCGTTGTGCCGTCTAGCGGGATACTCACCTACAATGAGCAGTTCTTC. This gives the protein CSVVPSSGILTYNEQFF.

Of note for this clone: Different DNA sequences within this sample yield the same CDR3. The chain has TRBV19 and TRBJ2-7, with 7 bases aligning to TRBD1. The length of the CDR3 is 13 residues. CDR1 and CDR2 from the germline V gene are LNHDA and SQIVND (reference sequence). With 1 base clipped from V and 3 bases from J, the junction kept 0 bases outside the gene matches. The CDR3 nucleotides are TGTGCCAGTAGTATAGGACAGGGCTACGAGCAGTACTTC. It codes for CASSIGQGYEQYF.

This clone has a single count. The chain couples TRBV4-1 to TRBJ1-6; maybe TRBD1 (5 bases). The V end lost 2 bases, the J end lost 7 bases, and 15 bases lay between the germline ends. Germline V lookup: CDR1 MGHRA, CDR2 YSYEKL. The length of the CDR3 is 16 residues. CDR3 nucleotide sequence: TGCGCCAGCAGCCAACGGGGCAACACCCTCAATTCACCCCTCCACTTT. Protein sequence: CASSQRGNTLNSPLHF.

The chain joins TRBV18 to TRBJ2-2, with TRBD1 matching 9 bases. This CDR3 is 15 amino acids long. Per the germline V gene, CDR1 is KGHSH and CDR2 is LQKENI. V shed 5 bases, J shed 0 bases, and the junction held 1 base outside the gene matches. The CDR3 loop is CASSTGGANTGELFF. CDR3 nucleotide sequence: TGTGCCAGCTCAACAGGGGGCGCGAACACCGGGGAGCTGTTTTTT.

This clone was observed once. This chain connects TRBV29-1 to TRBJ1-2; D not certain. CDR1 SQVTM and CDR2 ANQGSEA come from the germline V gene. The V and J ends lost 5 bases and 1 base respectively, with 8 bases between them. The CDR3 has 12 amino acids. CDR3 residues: CSVPKDNYGYTF. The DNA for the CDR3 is TGCAGCGTTCCTAAGGATAACTATGGCTACACCTTC.

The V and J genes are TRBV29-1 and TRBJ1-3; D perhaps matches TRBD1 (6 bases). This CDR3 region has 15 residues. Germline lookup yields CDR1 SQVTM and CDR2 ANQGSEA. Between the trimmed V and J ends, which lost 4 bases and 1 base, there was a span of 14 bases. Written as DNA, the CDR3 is TGCAGCGTTGTGACCAGGGGACCTTCTGGAAACACCATATATTTT. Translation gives CSVVTRGPSGNTIYF. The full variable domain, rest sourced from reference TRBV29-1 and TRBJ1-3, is SAVISQKPSRDICQRGTSLTIQCQVDSQVTMMFWYRQQPGQSLTLIATANQGSEATYESGFVIDKFPISRPNLTFSTLTVSNMSPEDSSIYLCSVVTRGPSGNTIYFGEGSWLTVV.

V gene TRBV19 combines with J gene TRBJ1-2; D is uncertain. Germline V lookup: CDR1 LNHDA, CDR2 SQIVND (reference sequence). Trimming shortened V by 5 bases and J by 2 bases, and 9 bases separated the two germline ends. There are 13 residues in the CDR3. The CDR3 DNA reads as TGTGCCAGTAGTTGGGCACGGAACTATGGCTACACCTTC. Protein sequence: CASSWARNYGYTF.